This is a list of T cell receptor beta chains from one sample in a study of blood T cell repertoires in COVID-19. The table came from immunoSEQ multiplex PCR; TCRdb's copy has only in-frame clones and leaves some out. The table has over 30,000 clones, roughly 73% seen once. Sequencing input: peripheral blood. The receptor source for this set is a man at least 80 years old with active or convalescent COVID-19. Both conserved end residues are part of each CDR3. Only part of the rows carry a size: once, few, many, or a class if the clone is expanded.

v_call: TRBV6-5; clone_size: -; cdr3_aa: CASSYWSRGLETQYF
v_call: TRBV11-2; clone_size: -; cdr3_aa: CASSLAGAVGELFF
v_call: TRBV7-8; clone_size: -; cdr3_aa: CASSSLLVFGQYSNQPQHF
v_call: TRBV28; clone_size: -; cdr3_aa: CASRRQGQGYGYTF
v_call: TRBV28; clone_size: once; cdr3_aa: CASSFDTGGEGYESNQPQHF
v_call: TRBV2; clone_size: -; cdr3_aa: CASRTTSDEQFF
v_call: TRBV30; clone_size: few; cdr3_aa: CALSRGGEQYF
v_call: TRBV24-1; clone_size: -; cdr3_aa: CATSDYGTNQETQYF
v_call: TRBV5-4; clone_size: -; cdr3_aa: CASSLPGTGVGYTF
v_call: TRBV28; clone_size: -; cdr3_aa: CASSPPGSYEQYF
v_call: TRBV5-4; clone_size: -; cdr3_aa: CASSLLGSQETQYF
v_call: TRBV28; clone_size: -; cdr3_aa: CASSLSASYEQFF
v_call: TRBV18; clone_size: -; cdr3_aa: CASSPPSGNTIYF
v_call: TRBV19; clone_size: -; cdr3_aa: CASGDNRFDETQYF
v_call: TRBV19; clone_size: -; cdr3_aa: CASSDNGPGHTEAFF
v_call: TRBV30; clone_size: -; cdr3_aa: CAWSVGALRSSNYGYTF
v_call: TRBV18; clone_size: -; cdr3_aa: CASSPGVTQPQHF